The clone carrying this T cell receptor (beta chain) showed up many times. Its cognate antigen is unknown. The source of the sample is a study of T-cell memory formation after mild COVID-19. Study-wide points: Memory sampled before infection contained some responding clones, suggesting cross-reactive memory joined.

TCR alpha and TCR beta cDNA libraries with sample barcodes and UMIs came from 5'RACE using constant-segment primers. From the 5' RACE reads, TCRdb called clonotypes with MiXCR, one entry per CDR3 protein. The sample shows over 95,000 distinct CDR3 sequences, 20% to 25% of them seen only once. This receptor was identified in a man younger than 30 who had mild COVID-19 (a few samples of this study predate the infection). Cell type and time point are not known. Sequencing was performed on PBMCs or a T cell subset sorted from them (not recorded which).

The CDR3 nucleotides read TGTGCCAGCAGCAAAGAGGGAGAACAGGGGGCTAGCACAGATACGCAGTATTTT. Protein: CASSKEGEQGASTDTQYF. This rearrangement joins TRBV9 to TRBJ2-3, with 9 bases identical to TRBD1. Unmatched junction bases numbered 12, after V lost 4 bases and J lost 0 bases. Germline V gives CDR1 SGDLS, CDR2 YYNGEE. The CDR3 has 18 residues. Full variable domain (remainder filled in from reference TRBV9 and TRBJ2-3): DSGVTQTPKHLITATGQRVTLRCSPRSGDLSVYWYQQSLDQGLQFLIQYYNGEERAKGNILERFSAQQFPDLHSELNLSSLELGDSALYFCASSKEGEQGASTDTQYFGPGTRLTVL.